One sample yielded the 26 T cell receptor beta chains listed below, sequenced in a study of cytomegalovirus exposure and HLA in healthy donors. The study ran its PCR with 60 Vbeta and 13 Jbeta primers. The assay was immunoSEQ multiplex PCR, and TCRdb's table has in-frame clones only and misses some. The sample holds around 210,000 clones; roughly 81% are singletons and the top ten take 0.2% to 0.25%. Sequencing used PBMCs. The origin of the receptors is a girl aged 2-10 years in good health and CMV-seronegative.

The rearrangement uses TRBV6-1 and TRBJ1-1, with 7 bases fitting TRBD1. Germline trimming cut 5 bases from V and 1 base from J; bases unmatched to any gene: 4. Germline CDR1 reads MNHNS; CDR2 reads SASEGT. The CDR3 extends over 14 amino acids. CDR3 region: CASSTRQGNTEAFF. The DNA of the CDR3 is TGTGCCAGCAGTACCCGACAGGGGAACACTGAAGCTTTCTTT.

The chain couples TRBV6-1 to TRBJ2-2; 9 bases line up with TRBD1. CDR1 and CDR2 (germline): MNHNS, SASEGT. The CDR3 is 14 residues long. Trimming took 7 bases from V and 5 from J; bases not matched to a gene: 5. The CDR3 sequence: CASIRTGVTGELFF. The CDR3 region has the DNA TGTGCCAGCATCCGGACAGGGGTAACCGGGGAGCTGTTTTTT.

This clone was seen once. The chain combines TRBV27 with TRBJ1-4, with D possibly matching TRBD1 (6 bases). Germline loops: CDR1 MNHEY, CDR2 SMNVEV (reference sequence). This CDR3 spans 15 amino acids. V was trimmed by 0 bases and J by 13 bases, leaving 18 bases between them. The CDR3 reads CASSLSGAGRQALFF. The CDR3 region has the DNA TGTGCCAGCAGTTTATCGGGGGCAGGCCGCCAAGCACTGTTTTTT.

J is TRBJ2-1 and V is TRBV28; a possible D gene is TRBD2 (6 bases). The CDR3 is made up of 13 amino acids. The V end lost 7 bases, the J end lost 4 bases, and 11 bases lay between the germline ends. Germline loops: CDR1 MDHEN, CDR2 SYDVKM. The DNA of the CDR3 is TGTGCCAGCAATAGCGGTCCATACAATGAGCAGTTCTTC. Translating it yields CASNSGPYNEQFF.

The V gene is TRBV7-2, the J gene TRBJ2-1, with D possibly matching TRBD2 (6 bases). The V gene's germline CDR1 is SGHTA and CDR2 FQGNSA. Trimming removed 2 bases from V and 10 bases from J, with 12 bases in between. The CDR3 extends over 13 amino acids. The CDR3 here is CASSLMGLQEQFF. In DNA form, the CDR3 reads TGTGCCAGCAGCTTAATGGGACTCCAGGAGCAGTTCTTC.

This clone was counted a few times. The chain recombines TRBV30 with TRBJ1-2; TRBD1 matches at 8 bases. Germline trimming cut 3 bases from V and 10 bases from J; bases unmatched to any gene: 7. The germline V gene has CDR1 GTSNPN and CDR2 SVGIG (reference sequence). CDR3 length: 12 amino acids. CDR3 sequence (DNA): TGTGCCTGGAGAGCTCCGGGACAGGCCTACACCTTC. Translated: CAWRAPGQAYTF.

The rearrangement links TRBV30 to TRBJ2-5, with TRBD1 as a possible D gene (5 bases). This CDR3 contains 15 residues. V lost 4 bases to trimming and J lost 2 bases, with 17 bases between them. Per the germline V gene, CDR1 is GTSNPN and CDR2 is SVGIG (reference sequence). The DNA of the CDR3 is TGTGCCTGGAACCGAGGACAAGCCGGTCAAGAGACCCAGTACTTC. The encoded protein is CAWNRGQAGQETQYF. Drawing the rest from reference TRBV30 and TRBJ2-5, the complete variable domain is SQTIHQWPATLVQPVGSPLSLECTVEGTSNPNLYWYRQAAGRGLQLLFYSVGIGQISSEVPQNLSASRPQDRQFILSSKKLLLSDSGFYLCAWNRGQAGQETQYFGPGTRLLVL.

CDR3 sequence: CASSQSRASGPDLTQYF. The CDR3 DNA sequence: TGTGCCAGCAGCCAAAGTAGGGCTAGCGGTCCCGATTTGACGCAGTATTTT. V gene TRBV4-2 combines with J gene TRBJ2-3; 7 bases line up with TRBD2. CDR1 LGHNA and CDR2 YNFKEQ come from the germline V gene. The CDR3 totals 17 residues. V was clipped by 2 bases and J by 9 bases; unmatched bases: 17.

V usage is TRBV30 and J usage is TRBJ1-5; the D gene is possibly TRBD1 (6 bases). The CDR3 runs to 13 residues. Germline V lookup: CDR1 GTSNPN, CDR2 SVGIG (reference sequence). V was shortened by 1 base and J by 2 bases, with 6 bases between the two germline ends. CDR3 amino acids: CAWSDRGNQPQHF. The CDR3 DNA reads TGTGCCTGGAGTGACAGGGGCAATCAGCCCCAGCATTTT. The entire variable domain, with the rest obtained from reference TRBV30 and TRBJ1-5, is as follows: SQTIHQWPATLVQPVGSPLSLECTVEGTSNPNLYWYRQAAGRGLQLLFYSVGIGQISSEVPQNLSASRPQDRQFILSSKKLLLSDSGFYLCAWSDRGNQPQHFGDGTRLSIL.

This chain links TRBV4-1 with TRBJ2-7, with D possibly being TRBD2 (5 bases). This CDR3 contains 15 residues. CDR1 and CDR2 (germline): MGHRA, YSYEKL. V was cut by 0 bases and J by 0 bases, with 9 bases left in between. The CDR3 loop reads CASSQEGTSSYEQYF. The DNA of the CDR3 is TGCGCCAGCAGCCAAGAAGGAACTAGCTCCTACGAGCAGTACTTC.

V and J are TRBV10-3 and TRBJ1-1; 7 positions agree with TRBD1. CDR1 ENHRY and CDR2 SYGVKD come from the germline V gene. Trimming cost V 3 bases and J 4 bases; bases outside gene matches: 14. The CDR3 is 17 residues long. The CDR3 reads CAISDPAGGLRGTEAFF. CDR3 coding DNA: TGTGCCATCAGTGATCCCGCAGGGGGGCTCAGAGGCACTGAAGCTTTCTTT.

This sequence joins TRBV2 and TRBJ2-1, with 8 nucleotides matching TRBD2. CDR3 length equals 15 residues. V shed 6 bases, J shed 3 bases, and the junction held 7 bases outside the gene matches. Per germline, CDR1 SNHLY and CDR2 FYNNEI. The CDR3 region has the DNA TGTGCCAGCAGGGCTCTAGCGGGCAGCTACAATGAGCAGTTCTTC. Protein product: CASRALAGSYNEQFF.

The chain links TRBV7-9 to TRBJ1-5, with TRBD1 matching over 10 bases. The CDR3 sequence is 17 residues long. V lost 1 base and J lost 3; bases outside the gene matches: 6. Germline V CDR1 and CDR2: SEHNR, FQNEAQ (reference sequence). The CDR3 is CASSLVGTGEVNQPQHF. The DNA of the CDR3 is TGTGCCAGCAGCTTAGTGGGGACAGGGGAAGTCAATCAGCCCCAGCATTTT.

The rearrangement links TRBV4-1 to TRBJ2-5; D is ambiguous. The CDR3 spans 14 residues. CDR1 is MGHRA, CDR2 YSYEKL, per germline. V gave up 1 base and J gave up 5 bases, with 11 bases separating them. The CDR3 DNA reads TGCGCCAGCAGCCAAGCCTACTCGGGTGAGACCCAGTACTTC. It encodes CASSQAYSGETQYF.

The chain is built from TRBV5-1 and TRBJ1-2; 8 bases fit TRBD1. J lost 8 bases, V lost 1 base, and 13 bases had no gene match. Germline-derived CDR1 and CDR2 are SGHRS and YFSETQ. The CDR3 spans 16 residues. The CDR3 coding sequence is TGCGCCAGCAGCTTGTGGGCAGGGGGCTTGTATGTAGGCTACACCTTC. Protein sequence: CASSLWAGGLYVGYTF.

Regarding this clone: At one of its ends the junction is not consistent with the germline gene, which may arise from a read error. The CDR3 DNA is TGCGCCAGCAGCCCCGACAGGTCCGCTTATTTCGCCTTC. It is translated as CASSPDRSAYFAF. The genes are TRBV5-1 and TRBJ1-2; perhaps TRBD1 as D (6 bases). The germline V gene has CDR1 SGHRS and CDR2 YFSETQ. This CDR3 is built from 13 residues.

The chain carries TRBV7-6 and TRBJ1-1; D remains unclear. The CDR3 runs to 14 residues. The germline V gene encodes CDR1 SGHVS and CDR2 FNYEAQ. V lost 1 base, J lost 7 bases, and 13 bases lay in between. CDR3 region: CASSLGRESGEAFF. CDR3 nucleotide sequence: TGTGCCAGCAGCTTAGGGCGGGAGAGTGGTGAAGCTTTCTTT.

The J gene is TRBJ2-2, the V gene TRBV6-1, with TRBD2 identical over 11 bases. Losses at the gene ends were 6 bases for V and 13 bases for J; bases not matched to a gene: 4. CDR1 and CDR2 from the germline V gene are MNHNS and SASEGT. CDR3 size: 12 residues. The CDR3 is CASSLGTSGLFF. CDR3 nucleotides: TGTGCCAGCAGCCTTGGGACTAGCGGGCTGTTTTTT.

This clone was picked up a small number of times. The CDR3 here is CASRLAGVEETQYF. The DNA for the CDR3 is TGTGCCAGCAGGTTAGCGGGAGTAGAAGAGACCCAGTACTTC. V and J are TRBV28 and TRBJ2-5, with 9 bases fitting TRBD2. The CDR3 is made up of 14 amino acids. Germline-derived CDR1 and CDR2 are MDHEN and SYDVKM. V lost 6 bases and J lost 3; bases outside the gene matches: 5.

The chain employs TRBV4-2 and TRBJ2-4; 9 bases are a match to TRBD2. V lost 3 bases and J lost 3; bases outside the gene matches: 15. This CDR3 is 19 amino acids long. Looked up from germline, CDR1 is LGHNA and CDR2 is YNFKEQ. For the CDR3, the DNA is TGTGCCAGCAGCCACCCGGCTGGGGGCGGGAGGGCTTTCAAAAACATTCAGTACTTC. Amino acids: CASSHPAGGGRAFKNIQYF.

V is TRBV5-3 and J is TRBJ1-3; D is unclear. TRBV5-3 is sorted into the ORF group, with uncertain function. The CDR3 is 16 residues long. V lost 4 bases and J 0 bases, leaving 14 bases between the germline ends. The CDR3 DNA follows: TGTGCCAGAAGCCCACGCGCCCCTCTCTCTGGAAACACCATATATTTT. It encodes CARSPRAPLSGNTIYF.

The V call is TRBV5-4, the J call TRBJ2-3, with D possibly being TRBD1 (5 bases). CDR1 and CDR2 from the germline V gene are SGHNT and YYREEE (reference sequence). The CDR3 consists of 13 residues. Trimming removed 4 bases from V and 7 bases from J, with 13 bases in between. CDR3 region: CASSLTERNTQYF. The DNA for the CDR3 is TGTGCCAGCAGCCTGACAGAGCGAAATACGCAGTATTTT. Full variable domain (rest looked up from reference TRBV5-4 and TRBJ2-3): ETGVTQSPTHLIKTRGQQVTLRCSSQSGHNTVSWYQQALGQGPQFIFQYYREEENGRGNFPPRFSGLQFPNYSSELNVNALELDDSALYLCASSLTERNTQYFGPGTRLTVL.

The chain joins TRBV30 to TRBJ1-4; weak D call: TRBD1 (5 bases). The V gene's germline CDR1 is GTSNPN and CDR2 SVGIG (reference sequence). V was shortened by 3 bases and J by 8 bases, with 16 bases between the two germline ends. The CDR3 sequence is 14 residues long. The CDR3 sequence: CAWRGLSLGEKLFF. The CDR3 DNA follows: TGTGCCTGGAGGGGACTTAGTCTTGGGGAAAAACTGTTTTTT.

The rearrangement uses TRBV2 and TRBJ1-4; no clear D. CDR3 size: 15 residues. Deletions cut 7 bases from V and 0 bases from J, with 12 bases between. The germline gives CDR1 SNHLY, CDR2 FYNNEI. The DNA for the CDR3 is TGTGCCAGCAAACTTTCGCCCCCAACTAATGAAAAACTGTTTTTT. This codes for CASKLSPPTNEKLFF.

This chain joins TRBV7-2 and TRBJ1-5; 7 bases match TRBD1. V gave up 3 bases and J gave up 0 bases; unmatched junction bases: 11. The germline gives CDR1 SGHTA, CDR2 FQGNSA. This CDR3 spans 18 amino acids. The chain's CDR3 is CASSLTGTAFYSNQPQHF. The CDR3 coding sequence is TGTGCCAGCAGCTTGACAGGGACCGCATTTTATAGCAATCAGCCCCAGCATTTT. Complete variable domain (other parts from reference TRBV7-2 and TRBJ1-5): GAGVSQSPSNKVTEKGKDVELRCDPISGHTALYWYRQSLGQGLEFLIYFQGNSAPDKSGLPSDRFSAERTGGSVSTLTIQRTQQEDSAVYLCASSLTGTAFYSNQPQHFGDGTRLSIL.

V and J are TRBV7-9 and TRBJ2-7, with 7 positions matching TRBD1. The CDR3 has 13 residues. Germline V gene sequence: CDR1 SEHNR, CDR2 FQNEAQ (reference sequence). Germline trimming cut 4 bases from V and 5 bases from J; bases unmatched to any gene: 5. CDR3 DNA sequence: TGTGCCAGCAGCTCCAGACAGGGTAACGAGCAGTACTTC. Amino acids: CASSSRQGNEQYF.